This T cell receptor (beta chain) was sequenced for a study of blood T cell repertoires in COVID-19. V was trimmed by 4 bases and J by 9 bases, leaving 12 bases between them. This CDR3 spans 13 amino acids. The assay was immunoSEQ multiplex PCR, and TCRdb's table has in-frame clones only and misses some. The sample has a few hundred thousand clones; around four fifths are singletons. This chain links TRBV12-3 or TRBV12-4 with TRBJ2-2; the D gene is possibly TRBD1 (6 bases). The origin of this receptor is a man in his 60s with acute or convalescent COVID-19. Sample: peripheral blood. The CDR3: CASSYRDIRELFF. CDR3 in DNA: TGTGCCAGCAGTTACAGGGATATCAGGGAGCTGTTTTTT.